The next 9 T cell receptor beta chains were all read from a single sample in a study of CXCR3-negative and CXCR3-positive naive CD8 T cells. All TRB cDNA libraries came from 5' RACE performed with UMI labels. TCRdb re-called the 5' RACE reads; every CDR3 protein appears as one record, without DNA. The sample includes about 130,000 distinct CDR3 sequences. The sample comprised naive CXCR3- CD8+ T cells from blood. Subset noted: CD45RO-CCR7+CD27+CD95- naive CD8+ T cells lacking CXCR3 (TNR3-). The receptor set was obtained from a human donor in good health. Some clones in this sample may be carry-over from other donors' samples.

The J gene is TRBJ2-2, the V gene TRBV11-2; as DNA is missing, the TRBD1 call by TCRdb cannot be tested. The CDR3 consists of 18 residues. Germline V gives CDR1 SGHAT, CDR2 FQNNGV. The CDR3 here is CASSSSRGTGKNTGELFF.

The rearrangement uses TRBV13 and TRBJ1-4; the TCRdb call, TRBD1, lacks DNA for checking. This CDR3 contains 14 residues. Looked up from germline, CDR1 is PRHDT and CDR2 is FYEKMQ (reference sequence). The CDR3 loop is CASSIRGFYEKLFF.

This chain connects TRBV2 to TRBJ2-3; no DNA is available, so the TRBD2 call from TCRdb remains unchecked. The CDR3 is 16 residues long. The V gene's germline CDR1 is SNHLY and CDR2 FYNNEI. The CDR3 spells CASSETSSGLTDTQYF.

This chain links TRBV7-2 with TRBJ2-5; there is no DNA to check the TCRdb D call of TRBD1. Germline CDR1 reads SGHTA; CDR2 reads FQGNSA. The length of the CDR3 is 14 residues. CDR3 in amino acids: CASSFPGPSTAQYF.

The V gene is TRBV20-1, the J gene TRBJ1-1; without DNA, the TCRdb call of TRBD1 cannot be checked. The CDR3 is 14 residues long. The germline gives CDR1 DFQATT, CDR2 SNEGSKA (reference sequence). The CDR3 is CSATAGEVGTEAFF.

The rearrangement joins TRBV15 to TRBJ2-7; TCRdb lists TRBD1, though no DNA is available to test this call. CDR3 size: 16 residues. CDR1 LNHNV and CDR2 YYDKDF come from the germline V gene (reference sequence). CDR3 loop: CATSAWAGGSSYEQYF.

The rearrangement links TRBV13 to TRBJ2-2; TCRdb lists TRBD2, though no DNA is available to test this call. The CDR3 length is 16 residues. Germline CDR1 and CDR2: PRHDT and FYEKMQ (reference sequence). The CDR3 reads CASSLEASRNTGELFF.

This chain connects TRBV3-1 to TRBJ2-4; as DNA is missing, the TRBD1 call by TCRdb cannot be tested. The germline CDR1 and CDR2 sequences are LGHDT and YNNKEL (reference sequence). There are 15 residues in the CDR3. CDR3 in amino acids: CASSLTGTGDNIQYF.

J is TRBJ2-1 and V is TRBV4-3; there is no DNA to check the TCRdb D call of TRBD1. CDR1 and CDR2 (germline): LGHNA, YSLEER. This CDR3 region has 18 residues. The chain's CDR3 is CASSQEEWWRGKYNEQFF.